This TCR beta chain was profiled in a study of early T cells in non-severe SARS-CoV-2 infection. Study-level background: Bulk RNA isolated from unsorted whole blood underwent sequencing; chains were not paired. Regarding the study as a whole: Clonotype matching in VDJdb favored anti-spike CD8 responses and did not capture private and CD4 specificities.

cDNA molecules, individually, were tagged with unique molecular identifiers. MiXCR, run by TCRdb on the 5' RACE reads, gives a single entry per CDR3 protein. The sample records roughly 70,000 distinct CDR3 sequences, 15% to 20% being singletons. The V segment lost 6 bases and the J segment 0 bases; nucleotides outside the gene matches: 5. This CDR3 is 15 amino acids long. Germline CDR1 SQVTM, CDR2 ANQGSEA. Notes on this clonotype: Its target is not known.

The receptor comes from an adult who was a healthcare worker with PCR-confirmed SARS-CoV-2 infection or an uninfected control (not recorded which). The chain employs TRBV29-1 and TRBJ2-6; 7 nucleotides align to TRBD1. This sample comprised whole blood, obtained at baseline. CDR3 residues: CSVGQYRSGANVLTF. As DNA, the CDR3 is TGCAGCGTGGGACAGTACCGCTCTGGGGCCAACGTCCTGACTTTC.